This T cell receptor (beta chain) was found in a study of T-cell memory formation after mild COVID-19. The ends were cut back, 1 base at V and 6 bases at J, with 15 bases in the middle. The CDR3 is made up of 15 amino acids. MiXCR was run by TCRdb on the 5' RACE reads, yielding one entry per CDR3 protein. The sample carries about 110,000 distinct CDR3 sequences, about 20% recorded once. This sequence joins TRBV12-3 or TRBV12-4 and TRBJ1-1; a weak D match, TRBD1 (6 bases). This TCR derives from a young man who had mild COVID-19 (a few samples of this study predate the infection). Cell type and time point are not known. The specimen sequenced was PBMCs or a T cell subset sorted from them (not recorded which). The chain's CDR3 is CASSLVGRGSAEAFF. In DNA form, the CDR3 reads TGTGCCAGCAGTTTAGTCGGCAGGGGCTCCGCTGAAGCTTTCTTT.